One sample yielded the 30 T cell receptor beta chains listed below, sequenced in a study of blood T cell repertoires in COVID-19. Sequenced by immunoSEQ multiplex PCR; TCRdb stores in-frame clones only, minus some. The table lists tens of thousands of clones, approximately 90% of them singletons. Sequenced material: peripheral blood. The receptors come from a woman aged 60-75 years with active or convalescent COVID-19.

This chain links TRBV18 with TRBJ1-2, with a tentative D call TRBD1 (6 bases). The CDR3 is 14 amino acids. Germline CDR1 reads KGHSH; CDR2 reads LQKENI. The V end was cut by 3 bases, the J end by 10 bases, with 18 bases between. For the CDR3, the DNA is TGTGCCAGCTCACCCTCCGTGCAGGGGTCCGACTACACCTTC. Protein sequence: CASSPSVQGSDYTF. Using reference TRBV18 and TRBJ1-2 for the parts outside the CDR3, the full variable domain is NAGVMQNPRHLVRRRGQEARLRCSPMKGHSHVYWYRQLPEEGLKFMVYLQKENIIDESGMPKERFSAEFPKEGPSILRIQQVVRGDSAAYFCASSPSVQGSDYTFGSGTRLTVV.

This chain links TRBV28 with TRBJ1-4; possible D gene TRBD1, 6 bases. V lost 5 bases, J lost 8 bases, and 18 bases lay in between. The CDR3 has 15 residues. In germline, CDR1 is MDHEN, CDR2 SYDVKM. This chain's CDR3 is CASSLPGGYEEKLFF. The CDR3 DNA reads as TGTGCCAGCAGTCTCCCTGGGGGCTATGAGGAAAAACTGTTTTTT.

The V gene is TRBV5-1, the J gene TRBJ1-4; D remains ambiguous. With 7 bases removed from V and 6 bases from J, the gap between germline ends came to 13 bases. The CDR3 runs to 13 residues. Germline loops: CDR1 SGHRS, CDR2 YFSETQ. The CDR3 nucleotides read TGCGCCAGCGCCACAGAAGACGATGAAAAACTGTTTTTT. Protein product: CASATEDDEKLFF.

V usage is TRBV6-5 and J usage is TRBJ1-3, with D hard to call. The CDR3 has 15 amino acids. Germline CDR1 is MNHEY and CDR2 is SVGAGI. Trimming left V 6 bases short and J 4 bases short, with 16 bases between. This chain's CDR3 is CASRGIVGGGNTIYF. The CDR3 nucleotides are TGTGCCAGCAGGGGGATTGTTGGAGGAGGAAACACCATATATTTT.

V is TRBV6-5 and J is TRBJ1-2; D is undetermined. CDR1 is MNHEY and CDR2 is SVGAGI in the germline V gene. There are 14 residues in the CDR3. Trimming shortened V by 6 bases and J by 0 bases, and 11 bases separated the two germline ends. The CDR3 sequence: CASSSTSANYGYTF. CDR3 nucleotide sequence: TGTGCCAGCAGCTCAACATCAGCTAACTATGGCTACACCTTC.

For the CDR3, the DNA is TGTGCCAGTGCCCCGGCGGGAGCTTATGAGCAGTTCTTC. Its protein product is CASAPAGAYEQFF. J is TRBJ2-1 and V is TRBV19; TRBD2 matches at 7 bases. The CDR3 is 13 amino acids. V shed 8 bases and J 8 bases; nucleotides not matched to a gene: 9. CDR1 and CDR2 from the germline V gene are LNHDA and SQIVND (reference sequence).

The CDR3 region is CATSRDHPGKDTEAFF. The CDR3 coding sequence is TGTGCCACCAGCAGAGATCATCCAGGGAAGGACACTGAAGCTTTCTTT. The V and J genes are TRBV15 and TRBJ1-1, with D perhaps TRBD1 (5 bases). Trimming stripped 0 bases from V and 3 bases from J, with 14 bases between. The CDR3 spans 16 residues. CDR1 and CDR2 from the germline V gene are LNHNV and YYDKDF (reference sequence).

V usage is TRBV25-1 and J usage is TRBJ1-4; the D is unclear. V gave up 4 bases and J gave up 5 bases, with 5 bases separating them. CDR3 size: 12 residues. In germline, CDR1 is MGHDK, CDR2 SYGVNS. CDR3 sequence reads: CASSAVNEKLFF. CDR3 DNA sequence: TGTGCCAGCAGTGCTGTAAATGAAAAACTGTTTTTT.

The chain couples TRBV7-2 to TRBJ2-5; 11 bases fit TRBD2. After removal of 3 bases from V and 5 bases from J, the junction contained 5 bases not matched to a gene. Germline assignment: CDR1 SGHTA and CDR2 FQGNSA. This CDR3 has 15 amino acids. CDR3 amino acids: CASSFPTSGTETQYF. The CDR3 coding sequence is TGTGCCAGCAGCTTCCCGACTAGCGGGACGGAGACCCAGTACTTC.

The rearrangement joins TRBV30 to TRBJ2-5; 8 bases agree with TRBD2. Germline CDR1 GTSNPN, CDR2 SVGIG (reference sequence). The CDR3 consists of 15 residues. The ends lost 1 base at V and 4 bases at J; junction bases unmatched: 8. This CDR3 reads CAWSGQRGPRETQYF. DNA of the CDR3: TGTGCCTGGAGTGGCCAGCGGGGGCCGCGAGAGACCCAGTACTTC.

The rearrangement uses TRBV12-3 or TRBV12-4 and TRBJ1-6; D unresolved. Trimming cost V 3 bases and J 11 bases, with 8 bases left between them. This CDR3 has 12 amino acids. The CDR3 sequence: CASSFQMAPLHF. The CDR3 region has the DNA TGTGCCAGCAGTTTCCAGATGGCACCCCTCCACTTT.

The chain carries TRBV19 and TRBJ1-5; D gene unclear. The germline gives CDR1 LNHDA, CDR2 SQIVND (reference sequence). CDR3 length equals 15 residues. The ends were cut back, 1 base at V and 0 bases at J, with 7 bases in the middle. This CDR3 reads CASSIAGYSNQPQHF. In DNA form, the CDR3 reads TGTGCCAGTAGTATAGCCGGTTATAGCAATCAGCCCCAGCATTTT.

V usage is TRBV10-2 and J usage is TRBJ1-2; no firm D call. The CDR3 extends over 13 amino acids. Per germline, CDR1 WSHSY and CDR2 SAAADI. The V gene lost 3 bases and the J gene lost 2 bases, with 7 bases spanning the gap. CDR3 coding DNA: TGCGCCAGCAGTGAAGACGGGAACTATGGCTACACCTTC. Protein product: CASSEDGNYGYTF.

The chain recombines TRBV4-1 with TRBJ2-7; tentative D call: TRBD2 (6 bases). The CDR3 spans 15 residues. Germline CDR1 is MGHRA and CDR2 is YSYEKL. V gave up 4 bases and J gave up 0 bases, with 13 bases separating them. DNA of the CDR3: TGCGCCAGCAGCCCCCTCTGGCGGGGCTCCTACGAGCAGTACTTC. Amino acids: CASSPLWRGSYEQYF.

This CDR3 is CASSSWGVSNIQYF. CDR3 nucleotide sequence: TGTGCCAGCAGTTCCTGGGGAGTTTCAAACATTCAGTACTTC. V gene TRBV6-2 or TRBV6-3 combines with J gene TRBJ2-4; D perhaps matches TRBD2 (5 bases). In germline, CDR1 is MNHEY, CDR2 SVGEGT. This CDR3 spans 14 amino acids. Trimming cost V 4 bases and J 6 bases, with 13 bases left between them.

The chain joins TRBV12-3 or TRBV12-4 to TRBJ1-2; D is perhaps TRBD1 (5 bases). The CDR3 runs 12 residues. Trimming pared 8 bases from V and 9 bases from J, leaving 16 bases between. CDR3 sequence (DNA): TGTGCCAGCTCCCTTCAGGGTAAAAGCTACACCTTC. Encoded protein: CASSLQGKSYTF.

This chain joins TRBV7-9 and TRBJ2-1; D may be TRBD2 (6 bases). Germline CDR1 SEHNR, CDR2 FQNEAQ (reference sequence). This CDR3 is 16 amino acids long. The ends were cut back, 4 bases at V and 5 bases at J, with 18 bases in the middle. For the CDR3, the DNA is TGTGCCAGCAGCTCCCCTGCGGTGGTAGCGGACAATGAGCAGTTCTTC. The encoded protein is CASSSPAVVADNEQFF.

This chain uses TRBV7-8 with TRBJ2-7, with TRBD1 matching over 11 bases. CDR3 length equals 15 residues. V gave up 1 base and J gave up 4 bases; unmatched junction bases: 3. Per germline, CDR1 SGHVS and CDR2 FQNEAQ. The DNA for the CDR3 is TGTGCCAGCAGCTTAGGGACAGGGGGCATATACGAGCAGTACTTC. This codes for CASSLGTGGIYEQYF.

The CDR3 nucleotides read TGTGCCAGCAGCCCTTCCAGCTCCTATAATTCACCCCTCCACTTT. Amino acids: CASSPSSSYNSPLHF. The rearrangement uses TRBV9 and TRBJ1-6; no firm D call. CDR1 is SGDLS, CDR2 YYNGEE, per germline. CDR3 size: 15 residues. Trimming removed 4 bases from V and 0 bases from J, with 8 bases in between.

The chain joins TRBV6-5 to TRBJ1-2; tentative D call: TRBD1 (6 bases). The V end was cut by 6 bases, the J end by 6 bases, with 14 bases between. The CDR3 covers 13 residues. CDR1 is MNHEY and CDR2 is SVGAGI in the germline V gene. CDR3 sequence reads: CASRIQGRDGYTF. CDR3 nucleotide sequence: TGTGCCAGCAGGATACAGGGTCGTGATGGCTACACCTTC.

The J gene is TRBJ1-4, the V gene TRBV2; D is ambiguous. Trimming shortened V by 6 bases and J by 2 bases, and 7 bases separated the two germline ends. The CDR3 totals 13 residues. CDR1 SNHLY and CDR2 FYNNEI come from the germline V gene. This chain's CDR3 is CASRPVTNEKLFF. CDR3 nucleotides: TGTGCCAGCAGACCGGTTACTAATGAAAAACTGTTTTTT.

This sequence joins TRBV27 and TRBJ1-1; the match to TRBD1 covers 8 bases. CDR1 is MNHEY and CDR2 is SMNVEV in the germline V gene (reference sequence). This CDR3 is 15 amino acids long. Unmatched junction bases numbered 12, after V lost 6 bases and J lost 6 bases. The CDR3 is CASSPWTGRTAEAFF. Here the CDR3 DNA reads TGTGCCAGCAGCCCCTGGACAGGGAGGACTGCTGAAGCTTTCTTT.

J is TRBJ2-1 and V is TRBV9; D not resolved. Between the trimmed V and J ends, which lost 3 bases and 2 bases, there was a span of 12 bases. Germline V lookup: CDR1 SGDLS, CDR2 YYNGEE. The CDR3 covers 15 residues. The DNA for the CDR3 is TGTGCCAGCAGCGCCGGTAATACAGCCTACAATGAGCAGTTCTTC. Its translation: CASSAGNTAYNEQFF.

The chain couples TRBV12-3 or TRBV12-4 to TRBJ1-2, with TRBD1 matching over 7 bases. The CDR3 length is 13 residues. V was clipped by 5 bases and J by 3 bases; unmatched bases: 3. CDR3 sequence reads: CASSPTGDYGYTF. CDR3 DNA sequence: TGTGCCAGCAGTCCAACAGGGGACTATGGCTACACCTTC.

V is TRBV30 and J is TRBJ2-5; possible D gene TRBD2, 5 bases. Trimming stripped 2 bases from V and 3 bases from J, with 13 bases between. Per the germline V gene, CDR1 is GTSNPN and CDR2 is SVGIG (reference sequence). The CDR3 is made up of 14 amino acids. The CDR3 nucleotides read TGTGCCTGGAGTCCCGGGATCAAAGAAGAGACCCAGTACTTC. Protein product: CAWSPGIKEETQYF. Full variable domain (rest looked up from reference TRBV30 and TRBJ2-5): SQTIHQWPATLVQPVGSPLSLECTVEGTSNPNLYWYRQAAGRGLQLLFYSVGIGQISSEVPQNLSASRPQDRQFILSSKKLLLSDSGFYLCAWSPGIKEETQYFGPGTRLLVL.

This chain links TRBV20-1 with TRBJ2-3; TRBD2 agrees at 9 bases. V was clipped by 3 bases and J by 6 bases; unmatched bases: 7. CDR3 length: 14 amino acids. The germline V gene encodes CDR1 DFQATT and CDR2 SNEGSKA (reference sequence). CDR3 protein: CSASRREGLDTQYF. Here the CDR3 DNA reads TGCAGTGCTAGTAGGCGGGAGGGCCTTGATACGCAGTATTTT.

V usage is TRBV2 and J usage is TRBJ1-4, with 8 bases matching TRBD1. This CDR3 is built from 13 residues. Germline V CDR1 and CDR2: SNHLY, FYNNEI. Trimming cost V 4 bases and J 5 bases; bases outside gene matches: 0. The chain's CDR3 is CASSGQGNEKLFF. The CDR3 DNA sequence: TGTGCCAGCAGTGGACAGGGGAATGAAAAACTGTTTTTT.

The chain uses TRBV29-1 and TRBJ2-3; tentatively, D is TRBD2 (5 bases). The CDR3 is 15 amino acids. CDR1 is SQVTM, CDR2 ANQGSEA, per germline. Between the trimmed V and J ends, which lost 0 bases and 3 bases, there was a span of 13 bases. In DNA, the CDR3 is TGCAGCGTTGAAGATAGTAAGGGCGGGACAGATACGCAGTATTTT. Its protein product is CSVEDSKGGTDTQYF.

Regarding this clone: Because the CDR3's place on the DNA is in doubt, the DNA is left out and the CDR3 is given as listed by TCRdb. The V gene is TRBV28, the J gene TRBJ2-3; the DNA was not used to check the table's D call, TRBD2. Including both end residues, the CDR3 is 17 amino acids long. Germline lookup yields CDR1 MDHEN and CDR2 SYDVKM. The chain's CDR3 is CASSTSGLAWSTDTQYF.

The J gene is TRBJ2-5, the V gene TRBV18; 7 nucleotides align to TRBD1. This CDR3 contains 12 residues. Per the germline V gene, CDR1 is KGHSH and CDR2 is LQKENI. V shed 4 bases and J 4 bases; nucleotides not matched to a gene: 0. The CDR3 DNA reads as TGTGCCAGCTCACGGGACAGAGAGACCCAGTACTTC. Protein product: CASSRDRETQYF.